A selection of T cell receptor beta chains follows, all from one sample in a study of cytomegalovirus exposure and HLA in healthy donors. Here immunoSEQ multiplex PCR was the method, and the copy in TCRdb shows in-frame clones only, minus some. Of about 150,000 clones in the sample, around nine tenths are singletons; the top ten hold more than 20%. The material sequenced was PBMCs. The source of these receptors is a man between 18 and 35 years old in good health and CMV-seropositive. Each CDR3 is given with its conserved first and last residue. Each record gives: CDR3 protein, J gene, V gene.

CDR3: CASSWTDIGYTF
J: TRBJ1-2
V: TRBV7-4

CDR3: CASSFPRGRDTGELFF
J: TRBJ2-2
V: TRBV5-4

CDR3: CASSEGEGYTF
J: TRBJ1-2
V: TRBV18

CDR3: CASRLAGGRRNTQYF
J: TRBJ2-3
V: TRBV6-5

CDR3: CATPRTRGNQPQHF
J: TRBJ1-5
V: TRBV19

CDR3: CASSLPGLAGPGDEQFF
J: TRBJ2-1
V: TRBV5-1

CDR3: CASSFAGDFNYEQYF
J: TRBJ2-7
V: TRBV5-6

CDR3: CASSHGQGKRGNTIYF
J: TRBJ1-3
V: TRBV7-9

CDR3: CASSLESRASEQYF
J: TRBJ2-7
V: TRBV19

CDR3: CSVSLTNEKLFF
J: TRBJ1-4
V: TRBV29-1

CDR3: CASIPEPSGTPAFF
J: TRBJ1-1
V: TRBV6-1

CDR3: CASSSDLSGANVLTF
J: TRBJ2-6
V: TRBV5-6

CDR3: CASDRDYYNEQFF
J: TRBJ2-1
V: TRBV6-1

CDR3: CASSPTGAGGYGYTF
J: TRBJ1-2
V: TRBV18

CDR3: CASQDRIHSGNTIYF
J: TRBJ1-3
V: TRBV27

CDR3: CASSLSGTVTNYGYTF
J: TRBJ1-2
V: TRBV7-2

CDR3: CASSQREIQETQYF
J: TRBJ2-5
V: TRBV7-9

CDR3: CASSIGGGSSNQPQHF
J: TRBJ1-5
V: TRBV19

CDR3: CASSEEDGQGGEKLFF
J: TRBJ1-4
V: TRBV6-1

CDR3: CASREGAGKDGYTF
J: TRBJ1-2
V: TRBV2

CDR3: CASSRDRQETQYF
J: TRBJ2-5
V: TRBV6-5

CDR3: CASSYLRGAETQYF
J: TRBJ2-5
V: TRBV6-5

CDR3: CASSGWADGGGITEAFF
J: TRBJ1-1
V: TRBV25-1

CDR3: CASSLTGSGGDGYTF
J: TRBJ1-2
V: TRBV11-1

CDR3: CASSLAGDRETQYF
J: TRBJ2-5
V: TRBV11-3

CDR3: CASNHPGGWGNSNYGYTF
J: TRBJ1-2
V: TRBV7-2

CDR3: CSVEGAGYNEQFF
J: TRBJ2-1
V: TRBV29-1

CDR3: CASRFSGQGSYNEQFF
J: TRBJ2-1
V: TRBV6-4

CDR3: CASSVGTGLPTDTQYF
J: TRBJ2-3
V: TRBV19

CDR3: CASSLFRFSGANVLTF
J: TRBJ2-6
V: TRBV7-3

CDR3: CASSLGRQGHYEQYF
J: TRBJ2-7
V: TRBV7-9

CDR3: CASSQGRGQGNTGELFF
J: TRBJ2-2
V: TRBV4-3

CDR3: CASSVEGLADYNEQFF
J: TRBJ2-1
V: TRBV9

CDR3: CASSYEGASPLHF
J: TRBJ1-6
V: TRBV6-5

CDR3: CASSDAGTVPYEQYF
J: TRBJ2-7
V: TRBV2

CDR3: CASSYSGGRKNYGYTF
J: TRBJ1-2
V: TRBV6-5

CDR3: CASSPVTSGGQETQYF
J: TRBJ2-5
V: TRBV18

CDR3: CSVEADTYEQYF
J: TRBJ2-7
V: TRBV29-1

CDR3: CASREVGVYNEQFF
J: TRBJ2-1
V: TRBV6-1

CDR3: CASSPRSGGASSYEQYF
J: TRBJ2-7
V: TRBV18

CDR3: CASSYKAGYGYTF
J: TRBJ1-2
V: TRBV6-5

CDR3: CASSSSGSLGEQYF
J: TRBJ2-7
V: TRBV5-6

CDR3: CASRGGALETQYF
J: TRBJ2-5
V: TRBV13

CDR3: CASSLRQSYEQYF
J: TRBJ2-7
V: TRBV5-1

CDR3: CASSRQGNSPLHF
J: TRBJ1-6
V: TRBV7-3

CDR3: CASSLAVGGGYTF
J: TRBJ1-2
V: TRBV5-1

CDR3: CASRQTLYEQYF
J: TRBJ2-7
V: TRBV6-5

CDR3: CSVTGVEAFF
J: TRBJ1-1
V: TRBV29-1

CDR3: CASSRDRKNTEAFF
J: TRBJ1-1
V: TRBV18

CDR3: CASSEEGGVWTEAFF
J: TRBJ1-1
V: TRBV6-1

CDR3: CSVEDDPGDGYTF
J: TRBJ1-2
V: TRBV29-1

CDR3: CASSLRGQGQELFF
J: TRBJ2-2
V: TRBV7-2

CDR3: CASSEADRGKDTQYF
J: TRBJ2-3
V: TRBV25-1

CDR3: CASSPGTGLLGYEQYF
J: TRBJ2-7
V: TRBV13

CDR3: CASSWRTSGNSYNEQFF
J: TRBJ2-1
V: TRBV4-1